The 28 T cell receptor beta chains below were found in one sample sequenced in a study of blood T cell repertoires in COVID-19. The data were produced by immunoSEQ multiplex PCR, yet TCRdb's version contains in-frame clones alone and is incomplete. Seen here are about 58,000 clones, over 80% observed once, and the top ten hold about 1.4%. The sample consisted of peripheral blood. The receptors come from a man aged 55 to 70 with acute or convalescent COVID-19.

V and J are TRBV27 and TRBJ2-2; the D is unclear. Germline values: CDR1 MNHEY, CDR2 SMNVEV (reference sequence). V lost 3 bases and J 7 bases, leaving 6 bases between the germline ends. The CDR3 totals 12 residues. In DNA form, the CDR3 reads TGTGCCAGCAGTTTTCAGGACGGGGAGCTGTTTTTT. Residues: CASSFQDGELFF.

The CDR3 is CASSTTGGGETQYF. The CDR3 bases are TGCGCCAGCAGCACCACAGGGGGCGGTGAGACCCAGTACTTC. The rearrangement uses TRBV5-1 and TRBJ2-5, with 9 bases aligning to TRBD1. After removal of 4 bases from V and 5 bases from J, the junction contained 6 bases not matched to a gene. The CDR3 length is 14 residues. Germline assignment: CDR1 SGHRS and CDR2 YFSETQ.

The rearrangement joins TRBV5-5 to TRBJ1-2; D is ambiguous. CDR1 and CDR2 (germline): SGHKS, YYEKEE (reference sequence). The V gene lost 3 bases and the J gene lost 4 bases, with 13 bases spanning the gap. The CDR3 contains 14 residues. CDR3 region: CASSSNEAFYGYTF. CDR3 DNA: TGTGCCAGCAGCTCCAATGAAGCCTTCTATGGCTACACCTTC.

The rearrangement joins TRBV2 to TRBJ2-6; D is undetermined. CDR1 and CDR2 from the germline V gene are SNHLY and FYNNEI. This CDR3 region has 17 residues. V lost 1 base to trimming and J lost 0 bases, with 10 bases between them. CDR3 residues: CASSEGPFSSGANVLTF. The CDR3 DNA reads TGTGCCAGCAGTGAAGGCCCTTTCAGCTCTGGGGCCAACGTCCTGACTTTC.

The chain joins TRBV5-1 to TRBJ2-1; 8 bases are a match to TRBD2. The germline V gene encodes CDR1 SGHRS and CDR2 YFSETQ. The V and J ends lost 0 bases and 7 bases, in that order; junction bases with no gene match: 3. The CDR3 runs to 14 residues. The CDR3: CASSLAGLENEQFF. CDR3 DNA: TGCGCCAGCAGCTTGGCGGGACTAGAAAATGAGCAGTTCTTC.

The V and J genes are TRBV11-1 and TRBJ2-7, with no clear D. Per germline, CDR1 SGHAT and CDR2 FQDESV (reference sequence). This CDR3 is built from 11 residues. V gave up 4 bases and J gave up 6 bases, with 7 bases separating them. CDR3 loop: CASSSYGEQYF. The CDR3 nucleotides are TGTGCCAGCAGCTCCTACGGCGAGCAGTACTTC.

The gene calls are TRBV5-6 and TRBJ2-7, with 11 bases fitting TRBD2. The junction had 1 base not matched to a gene; V was cut back by 0 bases and J by 5 bases. CDR3 size: 14 residues. Germline V lookup: CDR1 SGHDT, CDR2 YYEEEE. The CDR3 region is CASSLGSGRDEQYF. The CDR3 region has the DNA TGTGCCAGCAGCTTGGGTAGCGGGAGGGACGAGCAGTACTTC.

V is TRBV30 and J is TRBJ1-2; TRBD1 matches at 7 bases. This CDR3 has 15 residues. The V and J ends lost 4 bases and 1 base, in that order; junction bases with no gene match: 9. The germline V gene has CDR1 GTSNPN and CDR2 SVGIG (reference sequence). CDR3 residues: CAWTTPRQGNYGYTF. The CDR3 nucleotides read TGTGCCTGGACCACCCCCCGACAGGGTAACTATGGCTACACCTTC. The full variable domain, rest sourced from reference TRBV30 and TRBJ1-2, is SQTIHQWPATLVQPVGSPLSLECTVEGTSNPNLYWYRQAAGRGLQLLFYSVGIGQISSEVPQNLSASRPQDRQFILSSKKLLLSDSGFYLCAWTTPRQGNYGYTFGSGTRLTVV.

This sequence joins TRBV4-3 and TRBJ1-4, with TRBD1 matching 7 bases. CDR3 size: 15 residues. The V gene end was trimmed by 0 bases and the J gene end by 6 bases; junction bases not matched to a gene: 4. CDR1 is LGHNA, CDR2 YSLEER, per germline. The CDR3 DNA reads TGCGCCAGCAGCCAAGACCTGGGACAGCATGAAAAACTGTTTTTT. As protein: CASSQDLGQHEKLFF.

J is TRBJ2-5 and V is TRBV27; 8 bases are shared with TRBD1. The germline V gene has CDR1 MNHEY and CDR2 SMNVEV (reference sequence). This CDR3 has 16 residues. V shed 7 bases and J 5 bases; nucleotides not matched to a gene: 15. The CDR3 coding sequence is TGTGCCAGCATCAAATCTCCGCAGGGGGCGGGTGAGACCCAGTACTTC. Amino acids: CASIKSPQGAGETQYF.

The chain joins TRBV18 to TRBJ2-1, with 11 positions matching TRBD2. This CDR3 is built from 16 residues. The trim removed 0 bases at V and 7 bases at J, leaving 5 bases unmatched. The germline V gene has CDR1 KGHSH and CDR2 LQKENI. As DNA, the CDR3 is TGTGCCAGCTCACCACCGGTAGCGGGAGGGCGAAATGAGCAGTTCTTC. Protein sequence: CASSPPVAGGRNEQFF.

The V and J genes are TRBV19 and TRBJ1-2, with 12 positions matching TRBD1. The CDR3 sequence is 17 residues long. CDR1 is LNHDA, CDR2 SQIVND, per germline (reference sequence). J gave up 4 bases and V 6 bases, and 12 bases lay outside the gene matches. This CDR3 is CASRAPGQGAQGYGYTF. The CDR3 DNA reads as TGTGCCAGTAGGGCTCCGGGACAGGGGGCGCAGGGCTATGGCTACACCTTC.

The chain couples TRBV3-1 (or the pseudogene TRBV3-2) to TRBJ1-5; the D is unclear. The CDR3 consists of 13 residues. CDR1 is LGHDT and CDR2 is YNNKEL in the germline V gene (reference sequence). Trimming shortened V by 4 bases and J by 6 bases, and 10 bases separated the two germline ends. As DNA, the CDR3 is TGTGCCAGCAGCCCCAGGAAGGCTCAGCCCCAGCATTTT. The encoded protein is CASSPRKAQPQHF.

The chain joins TRBV21-1 to TRBJ2-1; the D call in the table, TRBD2, was not verified against the DNA. TRBV21-1 is an annotated pseudogene. The CDR3 spans 17 residues. As DNA, the CDR3 is TGTGCCAGCAGCAAAGGGCGGGAGGGCCGGTCCTACAATGAGCAGTTCTTC. Its protein product is CASSKGREGRSYNEQFF.

The genes are TRBV10-3 and TRBJ1-1; D may be TRBD1 (5 bases). CDR3 length: 15 residues. V gave up 6 bases and J gave up 3 bases, with 17 bases separating them. The V gene's germline CDR1 is ENHRY and CDR2 SYGVKD. CDR3 loop: CAISGPGGKDTEAFF. The CDR3 DNA follows: TGTGCCATCAGCGGGCCCGGGGGAAAGGACACTGAAGCTTTCTTT.

The rearrangement uses TRBV2 and TRBJ2-1, with 10 bases identical to TRBD2. V trimming: 5 bases; J trimming: 7 bases; junction bases outside the gene matches: 5. Germline CDR1 reads SNHLY; CDR2 reads FYNNEI. The CDR3 runs to 14 residues. The CDR3 DNA reads as TGTGCCAGCAGTCAGCGGGAGGGGGGTAATGAGCAGTTCTTC. Its protein product is CASSQREGGNEQFF. Using reference TRBV2 and TRBJ2-1 for the parts outside the CDR3, the full variable domain is EPEVTQTPSHQVTQMGQEVILRCVPISNHLYFYWYRQILGQKVEFLVSFYNNEISEKSEIFDDQFSVERPDGSNFTLKIRSTKLEDSAMYFCASSQREGGNEQFFGPGTRLTVL.

The CDR3 bases are TGTGCCAGCAGTAGGGAGGGATACTCTGGGGCCAACGTCCTGACTTTC. Translated: CASSREGYSGANVLTF. The chain carries TRBV28 and TRBJ2-6; 7 nucleotides agree with TRBD2. V shed 5 bases, J shed 0 bases, and the junction held 4 bases outside the gene matches. Germline values: CDR1 MDHEN, CDR2 SYDVKM. CDR3 length: 16 residues.

The chain couples TRBV30 to TRBJ2-2; a possible D gene is TRBD2 (5 bases). V gave up 0 bases and J gave up 5 bases, with 19 bases separating them. The CDR3 extends over 17 amino acids. Germline CDR1 and CDR2: GTSNPN and SVGIG (reference sequence). The CDR3 nucleotides are TGTGCCTGGAGTGTAGGGTGGGGAGAGCGGATAACCGGGGAGCTGTTTTTT. This translates into CAWSVGWGERITGELFF.

This chain uses TRBV6-5 with TRBJ1-2; no definite D call. The V end lost 4 bases, the J end lost 8 bases, and 20 bases lay between the germline ends. Germline V gives CDR1 MNHEY, CDR2 SVGAGI. The CDR3 consists of 15 residues. The CDR3 DNA reads TGTGCCAGCAGTTCGCCACAGATTTTAAGAGGGGGCTACACCTTC. It translates to CASSSPQILRGGYTF.

The chain couples TRBV28 to TRBJ2-3; 8 bases are a match to TRBD2. The CDR3 length is 17 residues. The germline CDR1 and CDR2 sequences are MDHEN and SYDVKM. V lost 5 bases, J lost 5 bases, and 15 bases stayed unmatched. CDR3 sequence reads: CASSSPRVPGGVDTQYF. The DNA for the CDR3 is TGTGCCAGCAGTAGCCCCAGGGTACCGGGAGGGGTAGATACGCAGTATTTT.

As for this clone: One junction end disagrees with the germline gene, perhaps due to a read error. The chain employs TRBV7-7 and TRBJ2-5; 7 bases are shared with TRBD1. The CDR3 loop spans 13 amino acids. Germline V gives CDR1 SSHAT, CDR2 FNYEAQ (reference sequence). CDR3 loop: CASSQDRDETQYF. CDR3 bases: TGTGCTAGCAGCCAAGACAGGGATGAGACCCAGTACTTC.

This sequence joins TRBV29-1 and TRBJ2-1; a possible D gene is TRBD1 (6 bases). CDR3 length: 15 residues. Germline lookup yields CDR1 SQVTM and CDR2 ANQGSEA. Between the trimmed V and J ends, which lost 6 bases and 2 bases, there was a span of 17 bases. Written as DNA, the CDR3 is TGCAGCGTCCATACGGGCAGGGGCACCTACAATGAGCAGTTCTTC. Its translation is CSVHTGRGTYNEQFF.

V is TRBV7-2 and J is TRBJ1-6; no definite D call. The CDR3 length is 13 residues. Germline loops: CDR1 SGHTA, CDR2 FQGNSA. Trimming took off 5 bases at V and 8 bases at J, with 10 bases between the two ends. This CDR3 is CASSTRRYSPLHF. CDR3 nucleotide sequence: TGTGCCAGCAGCACTAGGAGGTATTCACCCCTCCACTTT.

The chain recombines TRBV19 with TRBJ2-1, with D maybe TRBD1 (6 bases). The CDR3 is 17 amino acids. Germline V gene sequence: CDR1 LNHDA, CDR2 SQIVND (reference sequence). V was trimmed by 4 bases and J by 1 base, leaving 17 bases between them. DNA for the CDR3: TGTGCCAGTAGTAGGTTACAGGGAGAAGGGTCCTACAATGAGCAGTTCTTC. It codes for CASSRLQGEGSYNEQFF.

This sequence joins TRBV7-9 and TRBJ1-1; TRBD1 is a possible D gene (6 bases). The germline V and J ends were trimmed by 6 bases and 3 bases, with 11 bases remaining between them. The CDR3 sequence is 13 residues long. Germline-derived CDR1 and CDR2 are SEHNR and FQNEAQ (reference sequence). CDR3 DNA: TGTGCCAGCAGTATAGGACAGCACACTGAAGCTTTCTTT. Translation: CASSIGQHTEAFF.

The chain employs TRBV2 and TRBJ1-1, with TRBD1 identical over 7 bases. The CDR3 is 18 amino acids. Per germline, CDR1 SNHLY and CDR2 FYNNEI. V was clipped by 1 base and J by 0 bases; unmatched bases: 11. CDR3 DNA: TGTGCCAGCAGTGAAGAGGGGACCCCCGGGACAGTGAACACTGAAGCTTTCTTT. Translation: CASSEEGTPGTVNTEAFF.

The rearrangement links TRBV5-1 to TRBJ2-4; TRBD1 aligns across 7 bases. V lost 0 bases to trimming and J lost 3 bases; unmatched junction nucleotides: 9. The CDR3 runs to 17 residues. CDR1 SGHRS and CDR2 YFSETQ come from the germline V gene. The CDR3 is CASSLVFRGGNKNIQYF. The CDR3 nucleotides are TGCGCCAGCAGCTTGGTATTTAGAGGGGGCAACAAAAACATTCAGTACTTC. The whole variable domain, remainder taken from reference TRBV5-1 and TRBJ2-4, is KAGVTQTPRYLIKTRGQQVTLSCSPISGHRSVSWYQQTPGQGLQFLFEYFSETQRNKGNFPGRFSGRQFSNSRSEMNVSTLELGDSALYLCASSLVFRGGNKNIQYFGAGTRLSVL.

This chain links TRBV3-1 (or the pseudogene TRBV3-2) with TRBJ2-1; 11 bases are shared with TRBD2. J gave up 8 bases and V 2 bases, and 11 bases lay outside the gene matches. Per germline, CDR1 LGHDT and CDR2 YNNKEL (reference sequence). The CDR3 is 17 residues long. The CDR3 DNA sequence: TGTGCCAGCAGCCAATTTAGCGGGAGGGCCGATCGGGATGAGCAGTTCTTC. Protein product: CASSQFSGRADRDEQFF.